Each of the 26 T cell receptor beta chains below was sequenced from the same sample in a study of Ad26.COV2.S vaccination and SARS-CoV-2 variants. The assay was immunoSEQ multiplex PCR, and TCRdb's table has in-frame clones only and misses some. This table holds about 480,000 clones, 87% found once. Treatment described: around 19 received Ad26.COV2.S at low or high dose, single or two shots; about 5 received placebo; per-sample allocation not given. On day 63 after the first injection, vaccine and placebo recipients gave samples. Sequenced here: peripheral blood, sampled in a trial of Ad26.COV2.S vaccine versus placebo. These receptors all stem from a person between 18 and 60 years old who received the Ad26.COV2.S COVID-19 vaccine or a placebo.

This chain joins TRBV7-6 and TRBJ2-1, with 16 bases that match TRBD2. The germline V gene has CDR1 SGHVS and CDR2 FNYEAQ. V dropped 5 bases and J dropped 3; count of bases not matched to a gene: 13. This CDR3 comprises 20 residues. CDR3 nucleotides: TGTGCCAGCAGCCCAGGGACTAGCGGGAGGGGGGTCGGGGTCTACAATGAGCAGTTCTTC. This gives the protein CASSPGTSGRGVGVYNEQFF. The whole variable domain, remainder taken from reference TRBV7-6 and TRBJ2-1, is GAGVSQSPRYKVTKRGQDVALRCDPISGHVSLYWYRQALGQGPEFLTYFNYEAQQDKSGLPNDRFSAERPEGSISTLTIQRTEQRDSAMYRCASSPGTSGRGVGVYNEQFFGPGTRLTVL.

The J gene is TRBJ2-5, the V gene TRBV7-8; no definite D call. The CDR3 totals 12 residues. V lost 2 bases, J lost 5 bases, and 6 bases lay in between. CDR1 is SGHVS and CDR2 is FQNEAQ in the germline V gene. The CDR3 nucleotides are TGTGCCAGCAGCTTACTCGAGGAGACCCAGTACTTC. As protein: CASSLLEETQYF.

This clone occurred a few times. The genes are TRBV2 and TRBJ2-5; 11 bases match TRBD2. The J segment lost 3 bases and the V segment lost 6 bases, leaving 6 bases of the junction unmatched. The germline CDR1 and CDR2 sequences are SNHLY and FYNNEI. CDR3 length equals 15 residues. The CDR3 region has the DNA TGTGCCAGCAGGGCCATGGGACTAGCGGAAGAGACCCAGTACTTC. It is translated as CASRAMGLAEETQYF.

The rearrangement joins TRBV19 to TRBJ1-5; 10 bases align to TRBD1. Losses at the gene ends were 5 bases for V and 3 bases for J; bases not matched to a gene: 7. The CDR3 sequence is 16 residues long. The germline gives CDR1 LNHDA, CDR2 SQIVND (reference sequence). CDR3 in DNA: TGTGCCAGTAGTGACACCGGGACAGGGGTCAATCAGCCCCAGCATTTT. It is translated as CASSDTGTGVNQPQHF.

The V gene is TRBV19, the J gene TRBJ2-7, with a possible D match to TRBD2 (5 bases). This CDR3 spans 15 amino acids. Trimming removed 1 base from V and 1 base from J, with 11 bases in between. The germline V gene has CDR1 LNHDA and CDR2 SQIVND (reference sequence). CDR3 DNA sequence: TGTGCCAGTAGTATAGTACGAGGGAGATCCTACGAGCAGTACTTC. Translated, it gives CASSIVRGRSYEQYF.

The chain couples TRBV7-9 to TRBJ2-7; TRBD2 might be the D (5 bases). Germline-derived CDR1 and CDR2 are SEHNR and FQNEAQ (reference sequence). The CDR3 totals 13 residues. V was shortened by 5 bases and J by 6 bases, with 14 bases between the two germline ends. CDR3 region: CASSTAASIEQYF. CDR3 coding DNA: TGTGCCAGCAGCACAGCGGCTTCCATCGAGCAGTACTTC. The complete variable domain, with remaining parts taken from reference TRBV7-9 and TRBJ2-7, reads DTGVSQNPRHKITKRGQNVTFRCDPISEHNRLYWYRQTLGQGPEFLTYFQNEAQLEKSRLLSDRFSAERPKGSFSTLEIQRTEQGDSAMYLCASSTAASIEQYFGPGTRLTVT.

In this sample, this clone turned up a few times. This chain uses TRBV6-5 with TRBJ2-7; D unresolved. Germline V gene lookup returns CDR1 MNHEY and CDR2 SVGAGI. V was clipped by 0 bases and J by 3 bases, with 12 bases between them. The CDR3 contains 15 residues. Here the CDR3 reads CASSYSRYPGYEQYF. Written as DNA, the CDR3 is TGTGCCAGCAGTTACTCTCGATATCCAGGCTACGAGCAGTACTTC.

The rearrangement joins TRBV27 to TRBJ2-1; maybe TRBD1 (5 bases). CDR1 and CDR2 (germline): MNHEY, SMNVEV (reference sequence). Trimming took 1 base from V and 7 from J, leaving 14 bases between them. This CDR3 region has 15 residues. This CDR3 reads CASSLFPLQGNEQFF. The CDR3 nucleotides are TGTGCCAGCAGTTTATTCCCGCTCCAGGGAAATGAGCAGTTCTTC.

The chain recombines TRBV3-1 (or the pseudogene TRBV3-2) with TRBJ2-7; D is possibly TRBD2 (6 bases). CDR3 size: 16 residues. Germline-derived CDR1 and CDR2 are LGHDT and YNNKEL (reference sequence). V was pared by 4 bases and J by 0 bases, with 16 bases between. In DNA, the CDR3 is TGTGCCAGCAGCCGACGGTCACCGGGACTCTCCTACGAGCAGTACTTC. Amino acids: CASSRRSPGLSYEQYF.

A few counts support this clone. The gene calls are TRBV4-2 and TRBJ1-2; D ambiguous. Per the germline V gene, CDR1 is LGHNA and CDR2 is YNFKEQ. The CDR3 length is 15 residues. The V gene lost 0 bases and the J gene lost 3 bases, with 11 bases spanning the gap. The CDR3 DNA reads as TGTGCCAGCAGCCAAGACGCCCGGGGAGACTATGGCTACACCTTC. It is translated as CASSQDARGDYGYTF.

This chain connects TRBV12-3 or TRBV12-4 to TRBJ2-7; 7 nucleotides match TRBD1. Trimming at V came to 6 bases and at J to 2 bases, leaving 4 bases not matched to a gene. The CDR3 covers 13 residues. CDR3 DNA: TGTGCCAGCAGCCCAGGGGGTCCCTACGAGCAGTACTTC. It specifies CASSPGGPYEQYF.

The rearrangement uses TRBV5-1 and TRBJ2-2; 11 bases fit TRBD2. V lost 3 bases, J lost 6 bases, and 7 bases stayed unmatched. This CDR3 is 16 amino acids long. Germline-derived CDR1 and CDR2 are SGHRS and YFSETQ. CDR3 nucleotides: TGCGCCAGCAGCTGGCTTAGCGGGAGGGGCGCCGGGGAGCTGTTTTTT. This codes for CASSWLSGRGAGELFF.

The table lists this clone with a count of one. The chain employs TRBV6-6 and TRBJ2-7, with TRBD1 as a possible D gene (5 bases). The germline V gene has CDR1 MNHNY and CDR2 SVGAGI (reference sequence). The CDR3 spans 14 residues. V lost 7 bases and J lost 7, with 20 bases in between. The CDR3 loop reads CASTQGRPPQEQYF. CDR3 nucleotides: TGTGCCAGCACCCAGGGCCGACCACCTCAGGAGCAGTACTTC.

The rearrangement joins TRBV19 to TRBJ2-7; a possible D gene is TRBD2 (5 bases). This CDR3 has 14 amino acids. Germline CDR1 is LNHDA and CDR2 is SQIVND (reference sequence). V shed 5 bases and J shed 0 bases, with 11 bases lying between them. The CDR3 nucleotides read TGTGCCAGTAGTCCCCAGCGGTACTCCTACGAGCAGTACTTC. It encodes CASSPQRYSYEQYF. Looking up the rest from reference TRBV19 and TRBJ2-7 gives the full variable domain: DGGITQSPKYLFRKEGQNVTLSCEQNLNHDAMYWYRQDPGQGLRLIYYSQIVNDFQKGDIAEGYSVSREKKESFPLTVTSAQKNPTAFYLCASSPQRYSYEQYFGPGTRLTVT.

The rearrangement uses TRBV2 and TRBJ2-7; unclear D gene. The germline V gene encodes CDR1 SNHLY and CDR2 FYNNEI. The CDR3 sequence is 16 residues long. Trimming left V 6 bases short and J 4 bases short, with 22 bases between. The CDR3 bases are TGTGCCAGCAGGACCGCCTATGAGGCCTTAGATTACGAGCAGTACTTC. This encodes CASRTAYEALDYEQYF.

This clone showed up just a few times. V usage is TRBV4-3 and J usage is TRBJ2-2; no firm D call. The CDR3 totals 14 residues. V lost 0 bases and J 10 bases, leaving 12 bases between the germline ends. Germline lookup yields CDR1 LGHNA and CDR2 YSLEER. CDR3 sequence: CASSQDPNAEELFF. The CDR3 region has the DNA TGCGCCAGCAGCCAAGATCCCAACGCGGAGGAGCTGTTTTTT.

CDR3 sequence: CASSQVGRADEQFF. The CDR3 bases are TGTGCCAGCAGCCAAGTGGGCAGGGCGGATGAGCAGTTCTTC. The chain has TRBV14 and TRBJ2-1; weak D call: TRBD1 (5 bases). The CDR3 is 14 residues long. The germline gives CDR1 SGHDN, CDR2 FVKESK. Trimming left V 1 base short and J 8 bases short, with 12 bases between.

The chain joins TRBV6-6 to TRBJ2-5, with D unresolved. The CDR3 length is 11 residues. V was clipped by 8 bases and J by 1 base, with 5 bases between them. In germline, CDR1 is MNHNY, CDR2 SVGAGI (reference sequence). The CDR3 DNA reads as TGTGCCAGCGGGGTCCAAGAGACCCAGTACTTC. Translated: CASGVQETQYF.

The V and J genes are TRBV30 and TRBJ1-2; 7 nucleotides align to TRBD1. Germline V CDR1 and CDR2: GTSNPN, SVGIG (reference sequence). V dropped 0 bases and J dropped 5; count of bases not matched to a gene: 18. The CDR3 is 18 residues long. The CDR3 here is CAWSVGVQTGNRSYGYTF. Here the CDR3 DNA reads TGTGCCTGGAGTGTTGGGGTCCAGACAGGGAACAGGTCTTATGGCTACACCTTC.

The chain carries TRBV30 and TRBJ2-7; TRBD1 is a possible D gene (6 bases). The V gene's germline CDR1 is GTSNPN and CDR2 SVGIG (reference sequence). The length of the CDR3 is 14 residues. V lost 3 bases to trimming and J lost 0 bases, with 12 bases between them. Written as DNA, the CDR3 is TGTGCCTGGAGAGACAGGAAGAGCTCCTACGAGCAGTACTTC. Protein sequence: CAWRDRKSSYEQYF.

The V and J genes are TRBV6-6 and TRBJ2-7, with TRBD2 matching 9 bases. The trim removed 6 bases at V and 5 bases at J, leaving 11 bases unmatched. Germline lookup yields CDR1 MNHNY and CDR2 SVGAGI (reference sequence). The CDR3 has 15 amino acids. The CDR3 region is CASSLLAGAIDEQYF. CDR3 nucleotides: TGTGCCAGCAGCCTATTAGCGGGAGCCATTGACGAGCAGTACTTC.

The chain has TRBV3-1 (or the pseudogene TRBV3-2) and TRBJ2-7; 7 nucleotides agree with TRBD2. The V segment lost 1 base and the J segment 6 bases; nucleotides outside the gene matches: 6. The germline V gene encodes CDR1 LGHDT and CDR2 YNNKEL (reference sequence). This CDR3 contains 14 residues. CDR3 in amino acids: CASSQAAGSAEQYF. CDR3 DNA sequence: TGTGCCAGCAGCCAAGCAGCGGGATCTGCCGAGCAGTACTTC.

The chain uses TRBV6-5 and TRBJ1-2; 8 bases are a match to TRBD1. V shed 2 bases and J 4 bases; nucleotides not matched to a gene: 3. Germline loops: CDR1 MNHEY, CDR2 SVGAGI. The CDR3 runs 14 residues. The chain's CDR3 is CASSYGQGTYGYTF. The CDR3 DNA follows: TGTGCCAGCAGTTACGGACAGGGTACCTATGGCTACACCTTC.

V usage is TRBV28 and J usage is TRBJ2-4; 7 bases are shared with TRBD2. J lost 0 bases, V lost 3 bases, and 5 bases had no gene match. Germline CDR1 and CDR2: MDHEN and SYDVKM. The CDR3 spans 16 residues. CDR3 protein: CASSFPGLLAKNIQYF. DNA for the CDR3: TGTGCCAGCAGTTTTCCGGGACTACTAGCCAAAAACATTCAGTACTTC.

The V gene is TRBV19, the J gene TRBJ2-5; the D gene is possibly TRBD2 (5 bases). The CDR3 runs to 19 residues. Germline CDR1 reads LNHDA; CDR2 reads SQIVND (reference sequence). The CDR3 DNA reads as TGTGCTATAACGCGGGTAGCGATGTACATAAGGGTGGTTAAAGAGACCCAGTACTTC. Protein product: CAITRVAMYIRVVKETQYF.

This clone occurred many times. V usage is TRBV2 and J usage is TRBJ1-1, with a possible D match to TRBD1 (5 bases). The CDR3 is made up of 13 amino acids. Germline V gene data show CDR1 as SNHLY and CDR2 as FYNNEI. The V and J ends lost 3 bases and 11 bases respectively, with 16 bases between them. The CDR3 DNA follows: TGTGCCAGCAGTGAGCAGGGAATGGGGTGGGCTTTCTTT. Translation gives CASSEQGMGWAFF.